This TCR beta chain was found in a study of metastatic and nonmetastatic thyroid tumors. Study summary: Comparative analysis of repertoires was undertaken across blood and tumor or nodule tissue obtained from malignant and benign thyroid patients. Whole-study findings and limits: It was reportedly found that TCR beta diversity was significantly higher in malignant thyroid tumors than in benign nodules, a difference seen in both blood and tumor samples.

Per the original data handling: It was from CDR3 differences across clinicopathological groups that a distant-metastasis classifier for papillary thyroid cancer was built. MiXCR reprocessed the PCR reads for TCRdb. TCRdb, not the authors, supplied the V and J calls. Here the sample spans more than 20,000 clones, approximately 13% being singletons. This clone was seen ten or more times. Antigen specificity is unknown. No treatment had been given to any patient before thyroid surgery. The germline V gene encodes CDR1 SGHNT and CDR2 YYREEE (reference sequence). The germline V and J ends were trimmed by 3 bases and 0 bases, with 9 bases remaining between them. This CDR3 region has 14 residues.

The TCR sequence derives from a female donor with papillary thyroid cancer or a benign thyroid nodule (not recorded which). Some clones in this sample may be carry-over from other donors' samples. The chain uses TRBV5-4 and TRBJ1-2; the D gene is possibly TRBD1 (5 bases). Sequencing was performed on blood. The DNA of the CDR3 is TGTGCCAGCAGCTGGGACGGATCTAACTATGGCTACACCTTC. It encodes CASSWDGSNYGYTF.